One sample yielded the 7 T cell receptor beta chains listed below, sequenced in a study of early T cells in non-severe SARS-CoV-2 infection. MiXCR, run by TCRdb on the 5' RACE reads, gives a single entry per CDR3 protein. Counted here are around 35,000 distinct CDR3 sequences, 5.7% occurring once; the ten biggest clones make up approximately 5%. Material for sequencing was whole blood. These receptors all stem from an adult who was a healthcare worker with PCR-confirmed SARS-CoV-2 infection or an uninfected control (not recorded which).

This clonotype was picked up many times. As DNA, the CDR3 is TGTGCCAGCAGCTTGTTTACAGGGCCAAATGAAAAACTGTTTTTT. Encoded protein: CASSLFTGPNEKLFF. The chain recombines TRBV5-6 with TRBJ1-4; possibly TRBD1 for D (6 bases). Germline lookup yields CDR1 SGHDT and CDR2 YYEEEE. V was trimmed by 1 base and J by 5 bases, leaving 12 bases between them. The length of the CDR3 is 15 residues.

In this sample, this clonotype turned up a few times. This chain joins TRBV7-2 and TRBJ2-3; perhaps TRBD1 as D (6 bases). The CDR3 is 15 residues long. The V end lost 4 bases, the J end lost 1 base, and 12 bases lay between the germline ends. Germline V CDR1 and CDR2: SGHTA, FQGNSA. DNA for the CDR3: TGTGCCAGCAGCTGGGACACCTTACGCACAGATACGCAGTATTTT. It specifies CASSWDTLRTDTQYF. The full variable domain, completed using reference TRBV7-2 and TRBJ2-3, is GAGVSQSPSNKVTEKGKDVELRCDPISGHTALYWYRQSLGQGLEFLIYFQGNSAPDKSGLPSDRFSAERTGGSVSTLTIQRTQQEDSAVYLCASSWDTLRTDTQYFGPGTRLTVL.

At least ten counts were recorded for this clonotype. V is TRBV2 and J is TRBJ1-5; D may be TRBD1 (6 bases). Deletions cut 4 bases from V and 0 bases from J, with 22 bases between. The CDR3 runs 19 residues. CDR1 and CDR2 (germline): SNHLY, FYNNEI. CDR3 nucleotides: TGTGCCAGCAGTGCCCCCTTCACGGGGGCATCTTATAGCAATCAGCCCCAGCATTTT. It translates to CASSAPFTGASYSNQPQHF.

This clonotype was found many times. This sequence joins TRBV14 and TRBJ1-4; D is ambiguous. The CDR3 loop spans 15 amino acids. CDR1 and CDR2 from the germline V gene are SGHDN and FVKESK. V lost 5 bases and J lost 0, with 10 bases in between. CDR3 residues: CASSWTAATNEKLFF. The CDR3 region has the DNA TGTGCCAGCAGCTGGACGGCTGCAACTAATGAAAAACTGTTTTTT. The full variable domain, rest sourced from reference TRBV14 and TRBJ1-4, is EAGVTQFPSHSVIEKGQTVTLRCDPISGHDNLYWYRRVMGKEIKFLLHFVKESKQDESGMPNNRFLAERTGGTYSTLKVQPAELEDSGVYFCASSWTAATNEKLFFGSGTQLSVL.

This clonotype has a count of ten or more. This sequence joins TRBV5-1 and TRBJ2-1, with 8 bases that match TRBD1. This CDR3 is 15 amino acids long. Germline trimming cut 5 bases from V and 7 bases from J; bases unmatched to any gene: 11. The germline gives CDR1 SGHRS, CDR2 YFSETQ. The CDR3 nucleotides are TGCGCCAGCAGTTATGGACAGGGATCCACTAATGAGCAGTTCTTC. As protein: CASSYGQGSTNEQFF. Drawing the rest from reference TRBV5-1 and TRBJ2-1, the complete variable domain is KAGVTQTPRYLIKTRGQQVTLSCSPISGHRSVSWYQQTPGQGLQFLFEYFSETQRNKGNFPGRFSGRQFSNSRSEMNVSTLELGDSALYLCASSYGQGSTNEQFFGPGTRLTVL.

This clonotype showed up many times. V usage is TRBV27 and J usage is TRBJ2-1; D is possibly TRBD1 or TRBD2 (5 bases each). Deletions cut 5 bases from V and 7 bases from J, with 21 bases between. The germline CDR1 and CDR2 sequences are MNHEY and SMNVEV (reference sequence). The CDR3 loop spans 16 amino acids. Here the CDR3 DNA reads TGTGCCAGCAGTCGCTACAGGCGACCAGCGGAAAATGAGCAGTTCTTC. Protein product: CASSRYRRPAENEQFF.

Ten or more counts support this clonotype. The chain combines TRBV19 with TRBJ1-5, with D hard to call. Germline V gene sequence: CDR1 LNHDA, CDR2 SQIVND (reference sequence). Trimming removed 1 base from V and 5 bases from J, with 18 bases in between. This CDR3 contains 17 residues. Here the CDR3 DNA reads TGTGCCAGTAGTATAGCCCCCCCCATCCTTATGGATCAGCCCCAGCATTTT. This gives the protein CASSIAPPILMDQPQHF.